This T cell receptor beta chain came from a study of technical replicates of blood from several donors. A word on this clone: One end of the junction is discordant with germline, which a read error may explain.

Germline values: CDR1 SNHLY, CDR2 FYNNEI. The CDR3 runs to 14 residues. Method: immunoSEQ multiplex PCR; TCRdb's copy keeps in-frame clones and lacks some. The sample lists around 81,000 clones; approximately 95% were seen once. The sequencing sample was made of T cells isolated from PBMCs. The clonotype originates from a human donor in good health. The gene calls are TRBV2 and TRBJ1-4, with a possible D match to TRBD1 (5 bases). The CDR3 nucleotides are TGTGCCAGGAGTGGCGGTCAGGGTGGTGAAAAACTGTTTTTT. Amino acid sequence: CARSGGQGGEKLFF.